The 7 T cell receptor beta chains below all came from one sample that was sequenced in a study of T cell changes during pregnancy in multiple sclerosis. The protocol was immunoSEQ multiplex PCR, while the TCRdb copy is restricted to in-frame clones and leaves out a portion. Of 70,000 to 100,000 clones listed, about 94% were seen once; the top ten hold roughly 2.4%. This material consisted of peripheral blood, taken in the third trimester of pregnancy. Source of these receptors: a female donor with multiple sclerosis, enrolled in a pregnancy study.

This chain joins TRBV28 and TRBJ1-2; 9 nucleotides line up with TRBD1. Germline assignment: CDR1 MDHEN and CDR2 SYDVKM. The CDR3 extends over 15 amino acids. J was trimmed by 2 bases and V by 5 bases; bases with no gene match: 6. The CDR3 nucleotides are TGTGCCAGCAGTCCGTGGACAGGGGTAAACTATGGCTACACCTTC. Translation gives CASSPWTGVNYGYTF.

This clone has a single count. This chain uses TRBV25-1 with TRBJ1-1; a possible D gene is TRBD1 (6 bases). Trimming took off 4 bases at V and 4 bases at J, with 16 bases between the two ends. Germline CDR1 MGHDK, CDR2 SYGVNS. The CDR3 has 15 residues. CDR3 residues: CASSAFTGSGTEAFF. The CDR3 DNA sequence: TGTGCCAGCAGTGCCTTCACAGGGTCCGGCACTGAAGCTTTCTTT.

The chain links TRBV18 to TRBJ2-6; TRBD1 might be the D (6 bases). Germline V gives CDR1 KGHSH, CDR2 LQKENI. This CDR3 has 17 amino acids. V lost 2 bases to trimming and J lost 2 bases, with 13 bases between them. In nucleotides, the CDR3 is TGTGCCAGCTCACCAGGTCTAGCAGGGGCTGGGGCCAACGTCCTGACTTTC. Amino acid sequence: CASSPGLAGAGANVLTF.

The V gene is TRBV29-1, the J gene TRBJ2-3, with a tentative D call TRBD2 (6 bases). Per germline, CDR1 SQVTM and CDR2 ANQGSEA. This CDR3 spans 16 amino acids. The V end was cut by 4 bases, the J end by 0 bases, with 17 bases between. The DNA for the CDR3 is TGCAGCGTTGCGAGCGTGGCGGGGCCTAGCACAGATACGCAGTATTTT. Translation gives CSVASVAGPSTDTQYF.

The chain recombines TRBV7-9 with TRBJ2-1; 7 bases fit TRBD2. CDR1 is SEHNR, CDR2 FQNEAQ, per germline (reference sequence). Germline trimming cut 5 bases from V and 7 bases from J; bases unmatched to any gene: 11. CDR3 length: 15 amino acids. CDR3: CASSPVKRGRNEQFF. CDR3 sequence (DNA): TGTGCCAGCAGCCCTGTTAAGCGGGGAAGGAATGAGCAGTTCTTC.

This clone was seen only a few times. The CDR3 DNA reads TGTGCCAGCAGTCCAGGGGGCTATGGCTACACCTTC. It translates to CASSPGGYGYTF. This sequence joins TRBV6-5 and TRBJ1-2; 7 bases are shared with TRBD1. The CDR3 runs to 12 residues. Germline V CDR1 and CDR2: MNHEY, SVGAGI. With V trimmed by 5 bases and J by 4 bases, 1 base remained unmatched.

The V and J genes are TRBV5-4 and TRBJ2-5; 7 bases line up with TRBD1. Germline V CDR1 and CDR2: SGHNT, YYREEE (reference sequence). The CDR3 contains 13 residues. Trimming took 5 bases from V and 5 from J; bases not matched to a gene: 6. CDR3 sequence reads: CASRLDRDETQYF. In DNA, the CDR3 is TGTGCCAGCAGACTTGACAGGGATGAGACCCAGTACTTC. Combining the CDR3 with reference TRBV5-4 and TRBJ2-5 gives the whole variable domain ETGVTQSPTHLIKTRGQQVTLRCSSQSGHNTVSWYQQALGQGPQFIFQYYREEENGRGNFPPRFSGLQFPNYSSELNVNALELDDSALYLCASRLDRDETQYFGPGTRLLVL.